The present T cell receptor beta chain was sequenced within a study of T cell changes during pregnancy in multiple sclerosis (dated by TCRdb to between 2017 and 2020). About the investigation overall: The study examined how the T cell repertoire changed over the course of pregnancy in women with multiple sclerosis.

The method was the immunoSEQ multiplex PCR assay. This is the immuneACCESS table as TCRdb keeps it, with only in-frame sequences that have V and J called. A part of the clones is gone; compared with another copy, unresolved V genes explain less than half, and the rest is unexplained. For this sample there are about 48,000 clones; 85% to 95% appear just once. The ten largest clones represent 0.75% to 0.95% of the sample. The cysteine opens and the phenylalanine closes a CDR3 of 11 amino acids. Only the CDR3 region is kept as DNA, spanning 33 bases read in frame from base 1. For CDR1 and CDR2, the germline V gene lists MNHNS and SASEGT. Between the V and J ends, shortened by 5 bases and 3 bases respectively, the junction contains 4 bases. For this clone: The antigen this receptor binds is unknown. No per-base quality is available; no much larger clone lies one base away.

The TCR was taken from a female donor in good health, enrolled as a control in a pregnancy study. The rearrangement joined TRBV6-1 to TRBJ1-1; the D gene cannot be resolved reliably. Sequenced here: CD4+ T cells from peripheral blood mononuclear cells, sampled in the second trimester of pregnancy. This receptor has the CDR3 CASSQYTEAFF. The DNA reads as follows: TGTGCCAGCAGTCAATACACTGAAGCTTTCTTT.